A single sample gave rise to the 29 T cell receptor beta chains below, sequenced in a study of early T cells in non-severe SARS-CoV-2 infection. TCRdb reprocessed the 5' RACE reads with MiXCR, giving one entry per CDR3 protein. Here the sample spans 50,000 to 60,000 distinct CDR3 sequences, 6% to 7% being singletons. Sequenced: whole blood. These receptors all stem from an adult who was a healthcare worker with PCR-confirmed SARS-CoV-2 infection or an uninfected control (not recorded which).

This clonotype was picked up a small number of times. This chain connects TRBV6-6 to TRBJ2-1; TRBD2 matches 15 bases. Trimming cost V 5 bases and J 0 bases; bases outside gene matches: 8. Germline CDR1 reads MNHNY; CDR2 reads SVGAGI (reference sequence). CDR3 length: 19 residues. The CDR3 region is CASSTGLAGGRGSYNEQFF. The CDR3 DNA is TGTGCCAGCAGTACGGGACTAGCGGGGGGAAGAGGCTCCTACAATGAGCAGTTCTTC.

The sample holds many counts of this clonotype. CDR3 sequence: CASSRGTGGGYTF. Here the CDR3 DNA reads TGTGCCAGCTCCCGAGGGACAGGGGGCGGCTACACCTTC. The chain joins TRBV6-5 to TRBJ1-2; 12 bases match TRBD1. The junction had 6 bases not matched to a gene; V was cut back by 8 bases and J by 8 bases. The CDR3 totals 13 residues. Germline-derived CDR1 and CDR2 are MNHEY and SVGAGI.

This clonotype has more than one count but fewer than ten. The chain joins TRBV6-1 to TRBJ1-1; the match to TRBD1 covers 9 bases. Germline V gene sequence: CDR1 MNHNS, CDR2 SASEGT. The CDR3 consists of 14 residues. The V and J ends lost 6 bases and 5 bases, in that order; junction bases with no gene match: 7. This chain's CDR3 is CASREQGARTEAFF. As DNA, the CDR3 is TGTGCCAGCAGGGAACAGGGGGCGAGGACTGAAGCTTTCTTT.

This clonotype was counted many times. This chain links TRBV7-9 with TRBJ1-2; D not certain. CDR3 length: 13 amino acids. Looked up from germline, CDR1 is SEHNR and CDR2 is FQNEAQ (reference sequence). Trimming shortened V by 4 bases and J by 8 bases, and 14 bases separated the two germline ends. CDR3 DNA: TGTGCCAGCAGCTCCCCGACGCAGCTGGGCTACACCTTC. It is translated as CASSSPTQLGYTF.

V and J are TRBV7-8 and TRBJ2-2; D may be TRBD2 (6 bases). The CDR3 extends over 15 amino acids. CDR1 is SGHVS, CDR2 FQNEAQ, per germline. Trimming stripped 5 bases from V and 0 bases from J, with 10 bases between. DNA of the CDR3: TGTGCCAGCAGCCGGGGGACGGCGAACACCGGGGAGCTGTTTTTT. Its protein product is CASSRGTANTGELFF.

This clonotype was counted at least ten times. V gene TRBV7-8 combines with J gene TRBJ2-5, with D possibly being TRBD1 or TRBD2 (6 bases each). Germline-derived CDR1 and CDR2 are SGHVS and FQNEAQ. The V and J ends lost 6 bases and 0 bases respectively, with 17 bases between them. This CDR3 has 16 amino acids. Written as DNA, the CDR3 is TGTGCCAGCAGGAAACGACAGGCGGGGTACCAAGAGACCCAGTACTTC. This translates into CASRKRQAGYQETQYF.

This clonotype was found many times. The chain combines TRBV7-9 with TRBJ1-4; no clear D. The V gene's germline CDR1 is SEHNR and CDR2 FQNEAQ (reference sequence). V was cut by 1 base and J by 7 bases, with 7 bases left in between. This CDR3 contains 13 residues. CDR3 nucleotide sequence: TGTGCCAGCAGCTTAGTACCTTCTGAAAAACTGTTTTTT. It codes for CASSLVPSEKLFF.

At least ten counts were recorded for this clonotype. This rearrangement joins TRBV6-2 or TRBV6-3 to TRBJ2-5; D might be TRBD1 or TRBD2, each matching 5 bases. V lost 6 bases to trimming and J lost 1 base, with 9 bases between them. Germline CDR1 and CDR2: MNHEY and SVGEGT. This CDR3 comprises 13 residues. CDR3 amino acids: CASRSGTQETQYF. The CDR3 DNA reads TGTGCCAGCAGGTCCGGGACCCAAGAGACCCAGTACTTC.

The CDR3 sequence: CASSIVGGNQPQHF. Here the CDR3 DNA reads TGTGCCAGTAGTATAGTCGGTGGCAATCAGCCCCAGCATTTT. V gene TRBV19 combines with J gene TRBJ1-5; D gene ambiguous. The germline V gene has CDR1 LNHDA and CDR2 SQIVND (reference sequence). Trimming pared 1 base from V and 2 bases from J, leaving 6 bases between. The length of the CDR3 is 14 residues.

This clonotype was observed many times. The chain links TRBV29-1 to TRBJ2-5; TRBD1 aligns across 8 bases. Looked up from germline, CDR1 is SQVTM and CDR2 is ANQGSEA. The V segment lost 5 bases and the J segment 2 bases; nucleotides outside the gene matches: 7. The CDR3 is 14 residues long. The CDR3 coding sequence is TGCAGCGTTTTCCGGGACAGGATACAAGAGACCCAGTACTTC. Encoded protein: CSVFRDRIQETQYF. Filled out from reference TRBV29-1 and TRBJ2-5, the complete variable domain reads SAVISQKPSRDICQRGTSLTIQCQVDSQVTMMFWYRQQPGQSLTLIATANQGSEATYESGFVIDKFPISRPNLTFSTLTVSNMSPEDSSIYLCSVFRDRIQETQYFGPGTRLLVL.

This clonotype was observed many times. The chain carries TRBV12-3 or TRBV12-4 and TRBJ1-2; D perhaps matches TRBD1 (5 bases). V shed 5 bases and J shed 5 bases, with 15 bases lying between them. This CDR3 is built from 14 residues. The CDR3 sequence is CASSLSTANYGYTF. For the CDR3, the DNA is TGTGCCAGCAGTCTCTCGACAGCGAATTATGGCTACACCTTC.

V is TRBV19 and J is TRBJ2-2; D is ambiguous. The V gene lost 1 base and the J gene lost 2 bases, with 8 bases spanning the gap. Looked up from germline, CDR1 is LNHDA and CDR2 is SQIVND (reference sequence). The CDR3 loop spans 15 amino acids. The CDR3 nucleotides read TGTGCCAGTAGTATAGGTCAGGCTAACACCGGGGAGCTGTTTTTT. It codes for CASSIGQANTGELFF.

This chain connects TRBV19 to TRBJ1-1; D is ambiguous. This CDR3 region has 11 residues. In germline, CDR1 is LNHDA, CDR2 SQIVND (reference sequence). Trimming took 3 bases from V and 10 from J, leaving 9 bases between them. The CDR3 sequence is CASSIIGVAFF. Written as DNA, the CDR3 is TGTGCCAGTAGTATTATAGGCGTAGCTTTCTTT.

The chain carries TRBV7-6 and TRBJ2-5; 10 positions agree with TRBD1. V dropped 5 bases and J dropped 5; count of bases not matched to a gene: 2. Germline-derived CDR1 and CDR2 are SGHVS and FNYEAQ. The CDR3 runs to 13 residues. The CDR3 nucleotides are TGTGCCAGCAGCCTGGACAGGGGGGAGACCCAGTACTTC. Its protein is CASSLDRGETQYF.

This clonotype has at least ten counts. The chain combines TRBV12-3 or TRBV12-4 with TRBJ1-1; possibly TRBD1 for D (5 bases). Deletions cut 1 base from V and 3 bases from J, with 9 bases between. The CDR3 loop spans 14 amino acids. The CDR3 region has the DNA TGTGCCAGCAGTTTAGGGGGCGCGGACACTGAAGCTTTCTTT. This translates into CASSLGGADTEAFF.

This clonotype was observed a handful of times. The CDR3 DNA reads TGTGCCAGCAGCAGGGAGGGACAGGGGGATTCACCCCTCCACTTT. Translation gives CASSREGQGDSPLHF. This sequence joins TRBV7-2 and TRBJ1-6; 11 nucleotides agree with TRBD1. Germline V lookup: CDR1 SGHTA, CDR2 FQGNSA. V lost 5 bases to trimming and J lost 8 bases; unmatched junction nucleotides: 5. CDR3 length: 15 amino acids.

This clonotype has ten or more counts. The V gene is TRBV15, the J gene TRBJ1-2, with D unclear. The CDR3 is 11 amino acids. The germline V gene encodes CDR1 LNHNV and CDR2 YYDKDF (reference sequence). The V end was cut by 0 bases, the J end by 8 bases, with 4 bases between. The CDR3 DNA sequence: TGTGCCACCAGCAGAGATTCGGGCTACACCTTC. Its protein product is CATSRDSGYTF.

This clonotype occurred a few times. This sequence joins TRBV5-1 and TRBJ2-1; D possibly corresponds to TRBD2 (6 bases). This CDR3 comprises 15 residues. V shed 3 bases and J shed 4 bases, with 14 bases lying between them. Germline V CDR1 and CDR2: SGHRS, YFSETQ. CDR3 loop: CASSSVAAPYNEQFF. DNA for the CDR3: TGCGCCAGCAGCTCCGTAGCGGCACCATACAATGAGCAGTTCTTC.

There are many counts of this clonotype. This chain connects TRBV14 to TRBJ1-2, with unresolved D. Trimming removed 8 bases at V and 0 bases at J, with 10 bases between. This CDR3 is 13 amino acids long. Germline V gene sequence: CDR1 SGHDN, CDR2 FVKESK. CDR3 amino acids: CASGTEANYGYTF. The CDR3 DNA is TGTGCCAGCGGAACGGAGGCTAACTATGGCTACACCTTC.

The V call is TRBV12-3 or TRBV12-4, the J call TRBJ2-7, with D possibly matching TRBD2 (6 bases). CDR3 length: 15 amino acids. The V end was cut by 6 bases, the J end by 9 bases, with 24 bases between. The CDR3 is CASSPGGTDPSSQYF. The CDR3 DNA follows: TGTGCCAGCAGCCCCGGTGGGACTGATCCTTCCTCGCAGTACTTC.

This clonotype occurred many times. The CDR3, as DNA: TGTGCCACCAGTGACCCGGGACAGGGGGCAGACAATGAGCAGTTCTTC. Its translation: CATSDPGQGADNEQFF. The rearrangement uses TRBV24-1 and TRBJ2-1; the match to TRBD1 covers 12 bases. This CDR3 region has 16 residues. V shed 4 bases, J shed 5 bases, and the junction held 5 bases outside the gene matches. Germline CDR1 reads KGHDR; CDR2 reads SFDVKD.

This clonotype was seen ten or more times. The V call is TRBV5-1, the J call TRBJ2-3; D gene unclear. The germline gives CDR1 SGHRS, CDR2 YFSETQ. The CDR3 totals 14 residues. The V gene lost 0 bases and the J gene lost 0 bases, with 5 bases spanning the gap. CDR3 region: CASSLVRSTDTQYF. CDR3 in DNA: TGCGCCAGCAGCTTGGTCAGAAGCACAGATACGCAGTATTTT.

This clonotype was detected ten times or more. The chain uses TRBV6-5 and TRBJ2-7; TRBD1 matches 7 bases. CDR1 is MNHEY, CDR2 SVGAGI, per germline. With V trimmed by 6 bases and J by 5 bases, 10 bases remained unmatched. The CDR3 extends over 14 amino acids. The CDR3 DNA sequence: TGTGCCAGCAGGAAAAGAGGGGGCAAGAACGAGCAGTACTTC. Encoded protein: CASRKRGGKNEQYF.

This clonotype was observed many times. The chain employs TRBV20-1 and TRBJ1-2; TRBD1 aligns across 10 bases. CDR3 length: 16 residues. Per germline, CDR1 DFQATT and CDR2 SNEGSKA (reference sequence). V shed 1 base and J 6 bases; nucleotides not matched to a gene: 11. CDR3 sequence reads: CSARAAGTGVADGYTF. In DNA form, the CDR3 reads TGCAGTGCTAGAGCCGCCGGGACAGGGGTCGCTGATGGCTACACCTTC.

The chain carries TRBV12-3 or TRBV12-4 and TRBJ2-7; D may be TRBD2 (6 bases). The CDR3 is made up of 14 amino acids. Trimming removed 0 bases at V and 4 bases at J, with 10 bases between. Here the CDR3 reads CASSLAGGRYEQYF. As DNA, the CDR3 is TGTGCCAGCAGTTTAGCGGGGGGTCGATACGAGCAGTACTTC.

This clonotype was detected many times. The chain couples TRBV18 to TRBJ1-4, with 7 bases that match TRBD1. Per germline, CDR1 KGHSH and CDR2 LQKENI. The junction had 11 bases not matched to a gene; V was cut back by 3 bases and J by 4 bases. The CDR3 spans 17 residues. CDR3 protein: CASSPQRRDSDNEKLFF. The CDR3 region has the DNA TGTGCCAGCTCACCGCAGCGCCGGGACAGCGATAATGAAAAACTGTTTTTT.

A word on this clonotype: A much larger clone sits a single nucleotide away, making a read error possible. The CDR3 region is CSARDGTRLGVGYGYTF. As DNA, the CDR3 is TGCAGTGCTAGAGATGGGACAAGGCTGGGGGTCGGCTATGGCTACACCTTC. This chain connects TRBV20-1 to TRBJ1-2; a weak D match, TRBD1 (6 bases). V was cut by 0 bases and J by 4 bases, with 21 bases left in between. The CDR3 is made up of 17 amino acids. CDR1 is DFQATT and CDR2 is SNEGSKA in the germline V gene (reference sequence).

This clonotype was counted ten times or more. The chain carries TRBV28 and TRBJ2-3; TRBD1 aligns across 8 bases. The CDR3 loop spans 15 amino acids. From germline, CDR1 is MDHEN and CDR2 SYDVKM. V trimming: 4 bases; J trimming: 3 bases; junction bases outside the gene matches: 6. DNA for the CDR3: TGTGCCAGCAGTTCCGGACAGGGTGAGACAGATACGCAGTATTTT. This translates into CASSSGQGETDTQYF.

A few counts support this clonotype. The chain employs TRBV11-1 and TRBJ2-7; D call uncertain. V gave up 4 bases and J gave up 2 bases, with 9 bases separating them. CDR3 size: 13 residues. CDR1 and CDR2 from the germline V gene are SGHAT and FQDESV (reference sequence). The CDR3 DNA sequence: TGTGCCAGCAGCTCCGGACGGGCCTACGAGCAGTACTTC. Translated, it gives CASSSGRAYEQYF. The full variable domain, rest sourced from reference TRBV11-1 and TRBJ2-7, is EAEVAQSPRYKITEKSQAVAFWCDPISGHATLYWYRQILGQGPELLVQFQDESVVDDSQLPKDRFSAERLKGVDSTLKIQPAELGDSAMYLCASSSGRAYEQYFGPGTRLTVT.